Listed below are T cell receptor beta chains from one sample, sequenced in a study of cytomegalovirus exposure and HLA in healthy donors. Method: immunoSEQ multiplex PCR; TCRdb's copy keeps in-frame clones and lacks some. This sample carries some 130,000 clones, 80% of them seen once, and the ten largest clones take about 2.2%. Sequenced sample: PBMCs. These receptors were collected from a man in his thirties or forties in good health and CMV-seronegative. Both conserved end residues are part of each CDR3. A D gene is named only where the DNA matches it firmly. Size is omitted from some rows. Given values are once, few, many or a class for expanded clones.

TRBJ2-1 | . | . | 12 | TRBV5-4 | TGTGCCAGCAGCCCGGGAGTCAATGAGCAGTTCTTC | CASSPGVNEQFF
TRBJ2-7 | . | . | 12 | TRBV2 | TGTGCCAGCAGTCGCAGGGTCTACGAGCAGTACTTC | CASSRRVYEQYF
TRBJ1-2 | . | TRBD1 | 13 | TRBV19 | TGTGCCAGTGGGGACAGATTTGCTCCGGGCTACACCTTC | CASGDRFAPGYTF
TRBJ1-5 | once | . | 15 | TRBV28 | TGTGCCAGCAGTCCATTATCAGGTACGGATCAGCCCCAGCATTTT | CASSPLSGTDQPQHF
TRBJ1-2 | . | . | 12 | TRBV11-2 | TGTGCCAGCAGCTTCGGGGAATATGGCTACACCTTC | CASSFGEYGYTF
TRBJ2-2 | . | . | 16 | TRBV7-6 | TGTGCCAGCAGCTTAGCGCGGGCGGGTAACACCGGGGAGCTGTTTTTT | CASSLARAGNTGELFF
TRBJ1-2 | . | TRBD1 | 14 | TRBV28 | TGTGCCAGCAGAGGGGGCAGGAGGAGGTTTCTTATTCGTTTC | CASRGGRRRFLIRF
TRBJ1-3 | few | . | 17 | TRBV5-1 | TGCGCCAGCCGAATAACCTGGGTGGAAGGGGCAGGAAACACCATATATTTT | CASRITWVEGAGNTIYF
TRBJ1-1 | . | TRBD1 | 16 | TRBV18 | TGTGCCAGCTCACCACGGGCTGGGCAGGGGGCAGGTGAAGCTTTCTTT | CASSPRAGQGAGEAFF
TRBJ1-2 | . | . | 15 | TRBV4-2 | TGTGCCAGCAGCCAAGCCGGGACAAATAACTATGGCTACACCTTC | CASSQAGTNNYGYTF
TRBJ2-3 | . | TRBD2 | 15 | TRBV5-1 | TGCGCCAGCAAAACTAGCGGGATTAGCACAGATACGCAGTATTTT | CASKTSGISTDTQYF
TRBJ2-7 | . | TRBD1 | 15 | TRBV6-5 | TGTGCCAGCAGGATCCGGGACAGGGGATCCTACGAGCAGTACTTC | CASRIRDRGSYEQYF
TRBJ2-3 | once | TRBD2 | 17 | TRBV5-1 | TGCGCCAGCAGCCCTCCCATAGGTAGCGGGAGCACAGATACGCAGTATTTT | CASSPPIGSGSTDTQYF
TRBJ2-7 | . | . | 16 | TRBV6-5 | TGTGCCAGCAGTTACTCGATGAATGGCTTTACCTACGAGCAGTACTTC | CASSYSMNGFTYEQYF
TRBJ1-2 | . | . | 15 | TRBV5-1 | TGCGCCAGCAGCACACAAACAGGGAAGGAGAGTGGCTACACCTTC | CASSTQTGKESGYTF
TRBJ2-5 | . | TRBD2 | 15 | TRBV5-1 | TGCGCCAGCAGCTTAGTACTAGCGGGAGGAGAGACCCAGTACTTC | CASSLVLAGGETQYF
TRBJ2-4 | . | TRBD2 | 16 | TRBV15 | TGTGCCACCAGCAGAATGCTAGCGGGGGATAAAAACATTCAGTACTTC | CATSRMLAGDKNIQYF
TRBJ2-4 | . | TRBD2 | 16 | TRBV27 | TGTGCCAGCAGTTCCCGTAGCGGGGTGTTCAAAAACATTCAGTACTTC | CASSSRSGVFKNIQYF
TRBJ2-7 | . | . | 13 | TRBV11-2 | TGTGCCAGCAGCTTAGGGGGAGTGGGCGGGCAGTACTTC | CASSLGGVGGQYF
TRBJ1-5 | . | . | 14 | TRBV4-3 | TGCGCCAGCAGCCAAGACCCAGGGGTTCAGCCCCAGCATTTT | CASSQDPGVQPQHF
TRBJ1-4 | . | . | 15 | TRBV18 | TGTGCCAGCTCGCCTCAGGGGTGGCGCAGTGAAAAACTGTTTTTT | CASSPQGWRSEKLFF
TRBJ1-2 | . | . | 13 | TRBV10-3 | TGTGCCATCAGTGAGAGGAGGGACTATGGCTACACCTTC | CAISERRDYGYTF
TRBJ1-5 | once | . | 14 | TRBV28 | TGTGCCAGCAACGGGGACTGGAGCAATCAGCCCCAGCATTTT | CASNGDWSNQPQHF
TRBJ2-3 | few | TRBD1 | 14 | TRBV11-2 | TGTGCCAGCAGCCCGACAGGGCCTGGGGATACGCAGTATTTT | CASSPTGPGDTQYF
TRBJ2-2 | . | TRBD2 | 15 | TRBV4-1 | TGCGCCAGCAGTTGGGGAGGGACGAACACCGGGGAGCTGTTTTTT | CASSWGGTNTGELFF
TRBJ2-7 | . | TRBD2 | 19 | TRBV6-1 | TGTGCCAGCAGTGGAAATGGCGGAGGATTAGCGGGGGCCTCCTACGAGCAGTACTTC | CASSGNGGGLAGASYEQYF
TRBJ1-1 | . | TRBD1 | 15 | TRBV19 | TGTGCCAGTACCTCGACGGGGACAGGGGGCGAAATGGCTTTCTTT | CASTSTGTGGEMAFF
TRBJ1-4 | . | TRBD1 | 15 | TRBV6-1 | TGTGCCAGCAGTGATATCGGACAGGGAAATGAAAAACTGTTTTTT | CASSDIGQGNEKLFF
TRBJ1-5 | . | TRBD1 | 15 | TRBV7-2 | TGTGCCAGCAGCTTAACAGGGGGTGGTAATCAGCCCCAGCATTTT | CASSLTGGGNQPQHF
TRBJ2-1 | . | TRBD2 | 15 | TRBV28 | TGTGCCAGCAGGGCAGGACTAGCGGGGTCCAATGAGCAGTTCTTC | CASRAGLAGSNEQFF
TRBJ2-7 | . | TRBD1 | 16 | TRBV5-5 | TGTGCCAGCAGCTTGGCCGGGGGACAGGTAACCTACGAGCAGTACTTC | CASSLAGGQVTYEQYF
TRBJ2-7 | . | . | 15 | TRBV4-3 | TGCGCCAGCAGCCCGGGGGAGGGGGGCTCCTACGAGCAGTACTTC | CASSPGEGGSYEQYF
TRBJ2-5 | once | . | 14 | TRBV18 | TGTGCCAGCTCACATCCCGGGGGACCCGAGACCCAGTACTTC | CASSHPGGPETQYF
TRBJ1-4 | . | . | 13 | TRBV7-2 | TGTGCCAGCAGCTTTGGGCAAGGAGAAAAACTGTTTTTT | CASSFGQGEKLFF
TRBJ1-2 | . | . | 13 | TRBV7-2 | TGTGCCAGCAGCAAAGGGGCTACCTATGGCTACACCTTC | CASSKGATYGYTF
TRBJ1-1 | . | . | 16 | TRBV9 | TGTGCCAGCAGCGTAGTCGCAGAAGTCATGAACACTGAAGCTTTCTTT | CASSVVAEVMNTEAFF
TRBJ1-4 | medium-sized | TRBD1 | 15 | TRBV5-1 | TGCGCCAGCAGCTTGACCGGGACAGGGAGGGAAAAACTGTTTTTT | CASSLTGTGREKLFF
TRBJ2-7 | . | . | 12 | TRBV29-1 | TGCAGCGTGGGAGAGCCCAACTACGAGCAGTACTTC | CSVGEPNYEQYF
TRBJ1-1 | . | TRBD1 | 15 | TRBV27 | TGTGCCAGCAGTACCGCTTGGACAGGGGAACGTGAAGCTTTCTTT | CASSTAWTGEREAFF
TRBJ1-1 | few | . | 16 | TRBV5-1 | TGCGCCAGCAGCTTGAGGTTGCGGGAGGCGGACACTGAAGCTTTCTTT | CASSLRLREADTEAFF
TRBJ1-2 | once | . | 15 | TRBV30 | TGTGCCGCGCCTAAGGTTGAGTTAGTGACATATGGCTACACCTTC | CAAPKVELVTYGYTF
TRBJ2-1 | . | TRBD1 | 13 | TRBV2 | TGTGCCAGCAAATCAGGGGGCCTGAATGAGCAGTTCTTC | CASKSGGLNEQFF
TRBJ2-1 | . | . | 15 | TRBV7-2 | TGTGCCAGCAGCCCTATGAAGAACTCCTACAATGAGCAGTTCTTC | CASSPMKNSYNEQFF
TRBJ2-2 | . | . | 14 | TRBV10-1 | TGCGCCAGCAGGGATACAGGGAGCACCGGGGAGCTGTTTTTT | CASRDTGSTGELFF
TRBJ2-2 | . | TRBD2 | 17 | TRBV9 | TGTGCCAGCAGCAAGACTAGCGGGAGGGCCTACACCGGGGAGCTGTTTTTT | CASSKTSGRAYTGELFF
TRBJ2-1 | . | TRBD1 | 15 | TRBV14 | TGTGCCAGCAGCCAAGAATGGACAGGCGACAATGAGCAGTTCTTC | CASSQEWTGDNEQFF
TRBJ2-3 | . | . | 13 | TRBV5-1 | TGCGCCAGCAGCTTGGGTATCACAGATACGCAGTATTTT | CASSLGITDTQYF
TRBJ2-7 | . | TRBD1 | 15 | TRBV5-4 | TGTGCCAGCAGCTCAAGACAGGGGGCGGGCTACGAGCAGTACTTC | CASSSRQGAGYEQYF
TRBJ2-7 | . | TRBD2 | 14 | TRBV28 | TGTGCCAGCAGTTCTGGCGGGGGTTCCTACGAGCAGTACTTC | CASSSGGGSYEQYF
TRBJ2-5 | . | . | 15 | TRBV19 | TGTGCCAGTAGATCCTTAGCCGCAGGGGAAGAGACCCAGTACTTC | CASRSLAAGEETQYF
TRBJ2-1 | . | TRBD2 | 16 | TRBV6-4 | TGTGCCAGCAGTCGGACCGGGACTAGCGGGGGGTATGAGCAGTTCTTC | CASSRTGTSGGYEQFF